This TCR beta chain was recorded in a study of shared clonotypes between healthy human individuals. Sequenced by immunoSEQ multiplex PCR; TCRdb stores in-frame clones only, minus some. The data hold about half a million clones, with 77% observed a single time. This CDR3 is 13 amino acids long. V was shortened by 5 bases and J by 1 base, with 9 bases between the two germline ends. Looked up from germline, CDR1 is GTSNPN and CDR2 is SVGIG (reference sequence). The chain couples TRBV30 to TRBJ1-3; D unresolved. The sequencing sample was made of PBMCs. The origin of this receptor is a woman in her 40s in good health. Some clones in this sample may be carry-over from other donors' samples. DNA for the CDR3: TGTGCCTGGGGGTACTTATCTGGAAACACCATATATTTT. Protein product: CAWGYLSGNTIYF.